The subject of this entry is one T cell receptor (beta chain). This entry belongs to a study of shared clonotypes between healthy human individuals. The CDR3 sequence is 15 residues long. The junction had 4 bases not matched to a gene; V was cut back by 2 bases and J by 4 bases. Germline-derived CDR1 and CDR2 are MDHEN and SYDVKM. Methods used by the authors: Junction-only immunoSEQ data arrived without quality scores, meaning filtering differed. Assay used: immunoSEQ multiplex PCR; TCRdb lists only in-frame clones, some missing. The V and J calls and clone size were taken over from that table, and D and trimming were inferred from the DNA. The sample lists some 690,000 clones, roughly 87% occurring once.

The source material was memory CD8+ T cells from PBMCs. Subset of the sample: CD45RO+ cells pooled with CCR7-negative TemRA cells. The J gene is TRBJ1-3, the V gene TRBV28; 8 bases fit TRBD1. This TCR was sampled from a man aged 18 to 29 in good health. Some clones in this sample may be carry-over from other donors' samples. This chain's CDR3 is CASSLHRGEGNTIYF. The CDR3 DNA reads TGTGCCAGCAGTTTACACAGGGGGGAGGGAAACACCATATATTTT.